This T cell receptor beta chain comes out of a study of T cell responses to AZD1222 COVID-19 vaccine. V lost 5 bases to trimming and J lost 8 bases; unmatched junction nucleotides: 8. The CDR3 length is 13 residues. CDR1 MNHEY and CDR2 SMNVEV come from the germline V gene (reference sequence). The protocol was immunoSEQ multiplex PCR, while the TCRdb copy is restricted to in-frame clones and leaves out a portion. The sample has roughly 100,000 clones, approximately 86% seen once. The chain uses TRBV27 and TRBJ1-2; 7 positions match TRBD1. The sample here was peripheral blood, taken on day 0 of AZD1222 vaccination. This receptor was obtained from an adult in good health. CDR3 sequence (DNA): TGTGCCAGCAGTCTCAACAGGGGCGGCGGCTACACCTTC. It yields the protein CASSLNRGGGYTF.